This TCR beta chain was captured in a study of early T cells in non-severe SARS-CoV-2 infection. Study context: Unsorted whole-blood RNA was sequenced in bulk, leaving chains unpaired.

Researchers attached unique molecular identifiers to individual cDNA molecules. Each CDR3 protein is one row after TCRdb ran MiXCR on the 5' RACE reads. Of about 80,000 distinct CDR3 sequences listed, 9.5% to 15% are singletons. The junction had 18 bases not matched to a gene; V was cut back by 3 bases and J by 5 bases. The CDR3 covers 18 residues. Study-level findings and limits: Lookups in VDJdb leaned toward anti-spike CD8 responses and missed private and CD4 specificities.

As concerns this clonotype: Its matching antigen is unknown. This may stem from a read error, because a much larger clone lies one nucleotide away.

This chain uses TRBV23-1 with TRBJ2-5; 7 bases are shared with TRBD2. TRBV23-1 qualifies as an ORF whose function is uncertain. This TCR derives from an adult who was a healthcare worker with PCR-confirmed SARS-CoV-2 infection or an uninfected control (not recorded which). The sample was whole blood. For the CDR3, the DNA is TGCGCCAGCAGTCAGGGTCTAACGGGAGGCTCGTTTGATGAGACCCAGTACTTC. This encodes CASSQGLTGGSFDETQYF.